This TCR beta chain was sequenced for a study of blood T cell repertoires in COVID-19. Sequenced by immunoSEQ multiplex PCR; TCRdb stores in-frame clones only, minus some. The sample has 150,000 or so clones, 75% to 90% seen once. The CDR3 length is 20 residues. Germline V lookup: CDR1 SGHVS, CDR2 FNYEAQ. Germline trimming cut 0 bases from V and 5 bases from J; bases unmatched to any gene: 11. The chain uses TRBV7-6 and TRBJ2-1; 15 bases are a match to TRBD2. The sample taken for sequencing was peripheral blood. This receptor was taken from a human donor in a cohort sampled during active COVID-19. CDR3 residues: CASSLARALGLAGGNNEQFF. As DNA, the CDR3 is TGTGCCAGCAGCTTAGCGCGAGCTCTGGGACTAGCGGGGGGTAACAATGAGCAGTTCTTC.